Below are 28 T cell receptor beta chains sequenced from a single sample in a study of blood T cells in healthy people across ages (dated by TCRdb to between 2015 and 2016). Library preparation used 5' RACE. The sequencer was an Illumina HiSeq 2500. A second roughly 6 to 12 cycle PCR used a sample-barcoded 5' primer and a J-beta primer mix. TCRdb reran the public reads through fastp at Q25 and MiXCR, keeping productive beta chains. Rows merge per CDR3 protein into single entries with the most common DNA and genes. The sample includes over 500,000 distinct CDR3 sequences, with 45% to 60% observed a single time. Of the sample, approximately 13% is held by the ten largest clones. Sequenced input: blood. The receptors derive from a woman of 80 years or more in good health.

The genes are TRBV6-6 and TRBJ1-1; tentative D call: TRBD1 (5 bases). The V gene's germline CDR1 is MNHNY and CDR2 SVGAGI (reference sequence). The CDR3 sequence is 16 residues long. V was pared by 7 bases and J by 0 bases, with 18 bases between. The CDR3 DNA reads TGTGCCAGCAACACGCATCAGGGAACGATGAACACTGAAGCTTTCTTT. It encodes CASNTHQGTMNTEAFF.

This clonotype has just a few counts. CDR3 sequence reads: CASSIDNNHEQYF. The CDR3 DNA follows: TGTGCCAGTAGTATAGATAACAATCACGAGCAGTACTTC. The V gene is TRBV19, the J gene TRBJ2-7; D is unresolved. This CDR3 contains 13 residues. V was trimmed by 0 bases and J by 5 bases, leaving 8 bases between them. Germline V gene sequence: CDR1 LNHDA, CDR2 SQIVND (reference sequence). Filled out from reference TRBV19 and TRBJ2-7, the complete variable domain reads DGGITQSPKYLFRKEGQNVTLSCEQNLNHDAMYWYRQDPGQGLRLIYYSQIVNDFQKGDIAEGYSVSREKKESFPLTVTSAQKNPTAFYLCASSIDNNHEQYFGPGTRLTVT.

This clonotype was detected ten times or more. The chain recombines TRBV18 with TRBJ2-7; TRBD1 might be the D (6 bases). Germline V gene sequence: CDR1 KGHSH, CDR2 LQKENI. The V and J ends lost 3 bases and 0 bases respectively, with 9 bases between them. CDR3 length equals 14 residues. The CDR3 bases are TGTGCCAGCTCACCCGTACAGGGCTCCTACGAGCAGTACTTC. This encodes CASSPVQGSYEQYF.

CDR3 DNA: TGTGCCAGCAGTCCAACGGACAGGGGTGGGTACGAGCAGTACTTC. This sequence encodes CASSPTDRGGYEQYF. V is TRBV28 and J is TRBJ2-7; TRBD1 matches at 9 bases. From germline, CDR1 is MDHEN and CDR2 SYDVKM. The CDR3 length is 15 residues. J was trimmed by 4 bases and V by 5 bases; bases with no gene match: 9.

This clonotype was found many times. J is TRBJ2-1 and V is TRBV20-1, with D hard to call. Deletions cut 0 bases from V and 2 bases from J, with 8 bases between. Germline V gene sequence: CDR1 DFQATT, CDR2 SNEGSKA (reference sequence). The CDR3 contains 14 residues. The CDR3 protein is CSAREGKTYNEQFF. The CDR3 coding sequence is TGCAGTGCTAGAGAGGGGAAGACCTACAATGAGCAGTTCTTC.

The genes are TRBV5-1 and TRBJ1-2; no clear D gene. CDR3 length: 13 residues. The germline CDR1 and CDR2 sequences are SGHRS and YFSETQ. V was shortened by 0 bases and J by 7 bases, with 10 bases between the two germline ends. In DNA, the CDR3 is TGCGCCAGCAGCTTGGATCTGCGGAGTGGCTACACCTTC. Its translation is CASSLDLRSGYTF.

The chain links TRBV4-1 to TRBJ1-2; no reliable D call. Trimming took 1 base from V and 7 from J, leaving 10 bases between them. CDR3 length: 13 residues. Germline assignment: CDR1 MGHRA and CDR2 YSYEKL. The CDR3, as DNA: TGCGCCAGCAGCCAAGGCTGGGCGGTTGGCTACACCTTC. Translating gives CASSQGWAVGYTF.

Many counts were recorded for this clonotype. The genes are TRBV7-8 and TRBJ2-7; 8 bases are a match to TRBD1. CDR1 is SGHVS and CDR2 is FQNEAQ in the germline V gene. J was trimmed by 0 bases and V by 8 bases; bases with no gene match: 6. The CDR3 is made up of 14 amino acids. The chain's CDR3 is CASSTGVRSYEQYF. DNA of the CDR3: TGTGCCAGCTCGACAGGGGTTCGCTCCTACGAGCAGTACTTC. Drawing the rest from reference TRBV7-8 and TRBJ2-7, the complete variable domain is GAGVSQSPRYKVAKRGQDVALRCDPISGHVSLFWYQQALGQGPEFLTYFQNEAQLDKSGLPSDRFFAERPEGSVSTLKIQRTQQEDSAVYLCASSTGVRSYEQYFGPGTRLTVT.

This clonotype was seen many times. The CDR3 DNA follows: TGTGCCAGCAGTTACGGACCTCTAGCCAAAAACATTCAGTACTTC. Its protein product is CASSYGPLAKNIQYF. The chain uses TRBV6-5 and TRBJ2-4; D unresolved. Trimming took off 2 bases at V and 0 bases at J, with 8 bases between the two ends. The CDR3 has 15 amino acids. The germline CDR1 and CDR2 sequences are MNHEY and SVGAGI.

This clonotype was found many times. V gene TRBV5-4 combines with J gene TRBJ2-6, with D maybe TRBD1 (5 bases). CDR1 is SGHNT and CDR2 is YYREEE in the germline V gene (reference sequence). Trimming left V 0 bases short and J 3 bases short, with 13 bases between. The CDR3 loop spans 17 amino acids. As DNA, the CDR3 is TGTGCCAGCAGCTTGGGGGGCACCGTAGGTGGGGCCAACGTCCTGACTTTC. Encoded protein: CASSLGGTVGGANVLTF. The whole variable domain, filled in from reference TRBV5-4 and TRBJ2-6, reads ETGVTQSPTHLIKTRGQQVTLRCSSQSGHNTVSWYQQALGQGPQFIFQYYREEENGRGNFPPRFSGLQFPNYSSELNVNALELDDSALYLCASSLGGTVGGANVLTFGAGSRLTVL.

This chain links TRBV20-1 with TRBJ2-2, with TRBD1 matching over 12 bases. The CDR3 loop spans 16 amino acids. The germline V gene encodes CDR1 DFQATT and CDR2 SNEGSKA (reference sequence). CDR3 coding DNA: TGCTCAGTGGGGATTCCGGGACAGGGGGCTGTCGGGGAGCTGTTTTTT. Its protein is CSVGIPGQGAVGELFF.

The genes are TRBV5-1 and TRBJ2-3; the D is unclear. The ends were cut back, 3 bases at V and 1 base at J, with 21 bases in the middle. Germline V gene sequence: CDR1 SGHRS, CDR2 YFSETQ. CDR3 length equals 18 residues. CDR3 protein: CASSYSHLLSLRTDTQYF. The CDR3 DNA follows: TGCGCCAGCAGCTACTCCCATCTCCTCTCGCTCCGCACAGATACGCAGTATTTT.

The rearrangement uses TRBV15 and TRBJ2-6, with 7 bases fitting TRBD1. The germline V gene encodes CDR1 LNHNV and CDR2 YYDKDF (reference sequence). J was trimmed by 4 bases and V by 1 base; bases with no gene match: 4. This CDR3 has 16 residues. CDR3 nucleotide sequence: TGTGCCACCAGCAGAGGACAGGGATCCGGGGCCAACGTCCTGACTTTC. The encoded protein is CATSRGQGSGANVLTF.

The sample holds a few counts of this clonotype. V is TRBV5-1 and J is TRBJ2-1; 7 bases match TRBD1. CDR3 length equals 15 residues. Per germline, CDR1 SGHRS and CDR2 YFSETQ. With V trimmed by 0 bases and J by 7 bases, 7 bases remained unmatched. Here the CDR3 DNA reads TGCGCCAGCAGCTTGGCCGAGGGGGCCAGAAATGAGCAGTTCTTC. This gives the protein CASSLAEGARNEQFF.

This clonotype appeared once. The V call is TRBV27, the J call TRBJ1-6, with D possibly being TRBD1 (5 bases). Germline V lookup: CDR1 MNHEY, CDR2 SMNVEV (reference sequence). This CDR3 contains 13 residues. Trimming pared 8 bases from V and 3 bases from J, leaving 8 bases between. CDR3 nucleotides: TGTGCCAGCGGTCAGGGCTATAATTCACCCCTCCACTTT. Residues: CASGQGYNSPLHF.

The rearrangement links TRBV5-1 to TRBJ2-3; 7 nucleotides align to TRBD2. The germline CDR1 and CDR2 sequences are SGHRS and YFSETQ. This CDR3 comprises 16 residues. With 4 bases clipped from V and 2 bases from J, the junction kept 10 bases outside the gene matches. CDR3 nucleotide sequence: TGCGCCAGCAGCGTTGGGACTACACTAATCACAGATACGCAGTATTTT. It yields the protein CASSVGTTLITDTQYF.

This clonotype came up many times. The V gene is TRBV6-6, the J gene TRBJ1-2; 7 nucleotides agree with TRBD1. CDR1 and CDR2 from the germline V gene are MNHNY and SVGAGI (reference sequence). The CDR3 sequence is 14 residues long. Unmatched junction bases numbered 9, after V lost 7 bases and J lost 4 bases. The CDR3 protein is CASIPGQGGYGYTF. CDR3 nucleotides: TGTGCCAGCATCCCTGGGCAGGGGGGCTATGGCTACACCTTC.

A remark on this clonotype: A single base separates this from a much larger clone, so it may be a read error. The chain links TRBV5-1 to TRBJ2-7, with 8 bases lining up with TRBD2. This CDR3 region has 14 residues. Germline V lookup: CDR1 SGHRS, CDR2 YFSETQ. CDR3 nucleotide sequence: TGCGCCAGCACTCAAGCGGGAGCATCCTACAAGCAGTACTTC. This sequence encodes CASTQAGASYKQYF.

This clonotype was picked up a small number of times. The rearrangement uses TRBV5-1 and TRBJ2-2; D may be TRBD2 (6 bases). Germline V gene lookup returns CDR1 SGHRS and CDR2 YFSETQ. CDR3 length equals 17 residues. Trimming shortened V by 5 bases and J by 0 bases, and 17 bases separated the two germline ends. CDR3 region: CASRRDLGGTNTGELFF. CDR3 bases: TGCGCCAGCAGGCGGGACCTCGGCGGGACGAACACCGGGGAGCTGTTTTTT. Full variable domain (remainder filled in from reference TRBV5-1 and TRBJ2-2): KAGVTQTPRYLIKTRGQQVTLSCSPISGHRSVSWYQQTPGQGLQFLFEYFSETQRNKGNFPGRFSGRQFSNSRSEMNVSTLELGDSALYLCASRRDLGGTNTGELFFGEGSRLTVL.

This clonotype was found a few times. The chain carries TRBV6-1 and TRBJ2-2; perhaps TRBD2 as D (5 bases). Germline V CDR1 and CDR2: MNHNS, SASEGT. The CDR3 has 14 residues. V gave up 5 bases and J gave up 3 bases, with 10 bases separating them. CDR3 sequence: CASSRGSDTGELFF. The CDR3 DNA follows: TGTGCCAGCAGTCGAGGGTCGGACACCGGGGAGCTGTTTTTT.

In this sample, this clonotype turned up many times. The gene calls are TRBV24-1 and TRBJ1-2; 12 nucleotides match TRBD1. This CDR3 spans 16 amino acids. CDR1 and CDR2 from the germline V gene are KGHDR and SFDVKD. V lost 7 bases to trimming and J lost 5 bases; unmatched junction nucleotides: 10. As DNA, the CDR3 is TGTGCCACCAGCAACCCCGGGACAGGGGGCGTGTATGGCTACACCTTC. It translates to CATSNPGTGGVYGYTF.

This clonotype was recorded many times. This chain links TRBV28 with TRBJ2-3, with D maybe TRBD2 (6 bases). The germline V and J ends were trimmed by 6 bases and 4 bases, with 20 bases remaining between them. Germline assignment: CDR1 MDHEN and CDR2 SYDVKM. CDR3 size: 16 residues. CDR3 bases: TGTGCCAGCAGCTCCCTCAAGGGACTCCCAGCAGATACGCAGTATTTT. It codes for CASSSLKGLPADTQYF.

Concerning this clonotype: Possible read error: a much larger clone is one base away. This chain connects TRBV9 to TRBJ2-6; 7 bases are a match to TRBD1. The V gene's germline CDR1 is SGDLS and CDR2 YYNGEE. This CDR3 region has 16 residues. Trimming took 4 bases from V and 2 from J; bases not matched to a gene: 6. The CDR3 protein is CASSTTTGAGANVLTF. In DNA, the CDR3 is TGTGCCAGCAGCACAACAACAGGGGCTGGGGCCAACGTCCTGACTTTC.

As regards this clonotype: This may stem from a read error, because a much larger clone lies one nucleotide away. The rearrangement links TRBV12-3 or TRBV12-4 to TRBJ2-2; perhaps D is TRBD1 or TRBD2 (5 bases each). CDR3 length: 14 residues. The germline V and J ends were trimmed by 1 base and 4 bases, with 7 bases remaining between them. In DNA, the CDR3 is TGTGCCAGCAGTTTAGGGGGACCCACCGGGGAGCTGTTTTTT. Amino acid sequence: CASSLGGPTGELFF.

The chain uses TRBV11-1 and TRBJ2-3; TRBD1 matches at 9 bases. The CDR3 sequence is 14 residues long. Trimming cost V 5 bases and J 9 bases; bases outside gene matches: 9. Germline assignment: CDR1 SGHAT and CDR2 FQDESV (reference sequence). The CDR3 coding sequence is TGTGCCAGCAGCCCGGTGACAGGGGGGAGGACGCAGTATTTT. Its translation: CASSPVTGGRTQYF. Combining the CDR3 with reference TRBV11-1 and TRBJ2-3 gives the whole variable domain EAEVAQSPRYKITEKSQAVAFWCDPISGHATLYWYRQILGQGPELLVQFQDESVVDDSQLPKDRFSAERLKGVDSTLKIQPAELGDSAMYLCASSPVTGGRTQYFGPGTRLTVL.

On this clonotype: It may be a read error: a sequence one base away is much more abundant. In nucleotides, the CDR3 is TGTGCCAGCAGTGAGGACGGGGGAAGCTCCTACAATGAGCAGTACTTC. Its translation: CASSEDGGSSYNEQYF. The chain combines TRBV6-1 with TRBJ2-1, with D possibly TRBD2 on 6 matching bases. The DNA end lines up better with TRBJ2-7; the J call may be wrong. The germline V gene encodes CDR1 MNHNS and CDR2 SASEGT. The CDR3 runs 16 residues.

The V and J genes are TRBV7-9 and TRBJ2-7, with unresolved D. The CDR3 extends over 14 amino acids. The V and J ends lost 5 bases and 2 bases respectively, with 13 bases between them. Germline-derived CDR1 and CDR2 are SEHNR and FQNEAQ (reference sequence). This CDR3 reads CASSLRTGTYEQYF. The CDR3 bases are TGTGCCAGCAGCCTTAGAACTGGAACCTACGAGCAGTACTTC.

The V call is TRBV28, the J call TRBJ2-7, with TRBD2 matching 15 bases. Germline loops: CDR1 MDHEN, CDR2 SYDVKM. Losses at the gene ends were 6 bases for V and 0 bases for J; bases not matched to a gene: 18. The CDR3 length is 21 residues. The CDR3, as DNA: TGTGCCAGCAGCTTACTCAGGGATGCCGGGACTAGCGGGGGGTACTCCTACGAGCAGTACTTC. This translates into CASSLLRDAGTSGGYSYEQYF. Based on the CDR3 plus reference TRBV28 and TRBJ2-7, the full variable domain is DVKVTQSSRYLVKRTGEKVFLECVQDMDHENMFWYRQDPGLGLRLIYFSYDVKMKEKGDIPEGYSVSREKKERFSLILESASTNQTSMYLCASSLLRDAGTSGGYSYEQYFGPGTRLTVT.